These 3 T cell receptor beta chains share one sample of origin, sequenced in a study of blood T cell repertoires in COVID-19 (dated by TCRdb to the early 2020s). The library was built by means of the immunoSEQ multiplex PCR assay. TCRdb retrieved this table from immuneACCESS and kept in-frame rearrangements only. Not all clones are present; in checked studies, unresolved V genes account for under half, and no reason is known for the remainder. The sample contains about 140,000 clones, about 77% of them found a single time. Of the sample, roughly 9% is held by the ten largest clones. The sequenced sample consisted of peripheral blood. These receptors all come from a woman aged 50 to 65 with active or convalescent COVID-19.

This clone was counted a single time. This chain joins TRBV20-1 and TRBJ1-1; tentatively, D is TRBD1 (5 bases). CDR1 and CDR2 from the germline V gene are DFQATT and SNEGSKA (reference sequence). The CDR3 is 15 amino acids. Trimming cost V 3 bases and J 4 bases, with 18 bases left between them. The CDR3 loop is CSASGQGGWGTEAFF. In DNA, the CDR3 is TGCAGTGCTAGTGGGCAGGGTGGATGGGGCACTGAAGCTTTCTTT.

The genes are TRBV27 and TRBJ2-1; TRBD2 matches 14 bases. This CDR3 is 20 amino acids long. Germline CDR1 is MNHEY and CDR2 is SMNVEV (reference sequence). Unmatched junction bases numbered 12, after V lost 5 bases and J lost 0 bases. The CDR3 region is CASSTRRTSGRTFSYNEQFF. The CDR3 nucleotides read TGTGCCAGCAGTACTCGCCGGACTAGCGGGAGGACCTTCTCCTACAATGAGCAGTTCTTC.

The chain is built from TRBV28 and TRBJ1-2; D is unclear. The V and J ends lost 1 base and 2 bases respectively, with 8 bases between them. Looked up from germline, CDR1 is MDHEN and CDR2 is SYDVKM. CDR3 length equals 14 residues. The CDR3, as DNA: TGTGCCAGCAGTTTATACCAGACAAACTATGGCTACACCTTC. Protein product: CASSLYQTNYGYTF.